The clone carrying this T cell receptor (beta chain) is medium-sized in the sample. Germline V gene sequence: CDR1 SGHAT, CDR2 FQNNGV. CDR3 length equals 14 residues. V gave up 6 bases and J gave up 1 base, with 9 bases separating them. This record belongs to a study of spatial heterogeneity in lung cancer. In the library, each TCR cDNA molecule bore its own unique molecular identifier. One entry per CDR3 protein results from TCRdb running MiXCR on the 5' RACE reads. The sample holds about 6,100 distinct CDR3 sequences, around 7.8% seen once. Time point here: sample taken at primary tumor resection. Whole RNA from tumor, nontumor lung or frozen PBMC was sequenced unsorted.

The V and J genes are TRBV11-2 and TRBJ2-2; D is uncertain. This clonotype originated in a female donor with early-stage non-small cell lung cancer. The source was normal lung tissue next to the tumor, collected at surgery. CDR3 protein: CASRLFGNTGELFF. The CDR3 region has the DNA TGTGCCAGCAGACTTTTCGGGAACACCGGGGAGCTGTTTTTT.